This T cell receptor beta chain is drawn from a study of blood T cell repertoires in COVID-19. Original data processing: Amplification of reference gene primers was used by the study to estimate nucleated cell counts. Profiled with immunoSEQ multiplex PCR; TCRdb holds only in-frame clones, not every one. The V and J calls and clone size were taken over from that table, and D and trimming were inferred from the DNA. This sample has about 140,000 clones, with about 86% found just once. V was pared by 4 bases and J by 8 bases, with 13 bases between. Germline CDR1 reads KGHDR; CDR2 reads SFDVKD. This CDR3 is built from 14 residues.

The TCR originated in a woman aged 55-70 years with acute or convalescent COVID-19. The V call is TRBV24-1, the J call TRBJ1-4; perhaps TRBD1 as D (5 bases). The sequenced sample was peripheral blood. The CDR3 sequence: CATSDPRQSEKLFF. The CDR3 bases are TGTGCCACCAGTGACCCAAGACAGTCGGAAAAACTGTTTTTT.